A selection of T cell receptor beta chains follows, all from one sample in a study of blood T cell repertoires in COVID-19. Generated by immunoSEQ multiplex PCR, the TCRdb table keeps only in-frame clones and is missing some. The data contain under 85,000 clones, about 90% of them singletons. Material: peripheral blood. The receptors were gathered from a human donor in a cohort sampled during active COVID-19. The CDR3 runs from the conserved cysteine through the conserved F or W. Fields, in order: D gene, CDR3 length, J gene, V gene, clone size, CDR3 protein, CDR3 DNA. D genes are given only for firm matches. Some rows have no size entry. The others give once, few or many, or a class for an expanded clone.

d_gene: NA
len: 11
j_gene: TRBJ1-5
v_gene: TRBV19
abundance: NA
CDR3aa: CASRGPSVQHF
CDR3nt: TGTGCCAGTAGGGGGCCGAGCGTCCAGCATTTT

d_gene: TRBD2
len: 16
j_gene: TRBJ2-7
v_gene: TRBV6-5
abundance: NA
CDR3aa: CASSYSAGGFLYEQYF
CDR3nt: TGTGCCAGCAGTTACTCCGCGGGGGGCTTTCTTTACGAGCAGTACTTC

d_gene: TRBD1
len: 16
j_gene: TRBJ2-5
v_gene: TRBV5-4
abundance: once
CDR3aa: CASSNSGTGGPGDQYF
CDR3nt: TGTGCCAGCAGCAACTCCGGGACAGGGGGCCCTGGTGACCAGTACTTC

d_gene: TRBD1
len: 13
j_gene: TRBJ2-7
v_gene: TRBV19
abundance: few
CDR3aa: CASSVTGNNEQYF
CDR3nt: TGTGCCAGTAGTGTGACAGGGAACAACGAGCAGTACTTC

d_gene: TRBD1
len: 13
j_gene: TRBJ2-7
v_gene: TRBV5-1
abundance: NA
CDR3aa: CASSGGQGLEQYF
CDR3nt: TGCGCCAGCAGCGGGGGACAGGGGCTCGAGCAGTACTTC

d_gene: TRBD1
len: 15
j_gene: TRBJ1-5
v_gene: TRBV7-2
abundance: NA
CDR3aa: CASSLGPGQGQPQHF
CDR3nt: TGTGCCAGCAGCTTAGGGCCGGGACAGGGACAGCCCCAGCATTTT

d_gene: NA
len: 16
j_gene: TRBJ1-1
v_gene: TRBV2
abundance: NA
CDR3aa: CASSRDGLRTGAEAFF
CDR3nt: TGTGCCAGCAGCCGAGACGGACTTCGGACGGGGGCTGAAGCTTTCTTT

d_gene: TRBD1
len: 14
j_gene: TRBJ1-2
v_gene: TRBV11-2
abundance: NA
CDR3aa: CASSSQGMGYGYTF
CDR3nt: TGTGCCAGCAGCTCACAGGGGATGGGGTATGGCTACACCTTC

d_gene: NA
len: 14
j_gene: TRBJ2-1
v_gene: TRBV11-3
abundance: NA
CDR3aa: CASSLRDKYNEQFF
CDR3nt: TGTGCCAGCAGCTTAAGGGACAAATACAATGAGCAGTTCTTC

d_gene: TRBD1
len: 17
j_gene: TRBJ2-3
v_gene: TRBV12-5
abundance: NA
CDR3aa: CASGSTGTGPSTDTQYF
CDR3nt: TGTGCTAGTGGTTCAACCGGGACAGGGCCTAGCACAGATACGCAGTATTTT

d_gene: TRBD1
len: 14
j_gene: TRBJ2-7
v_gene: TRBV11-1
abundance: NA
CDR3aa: CASSLQGARAEQYF
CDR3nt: TGTGCCAGCAGTCTCCAGGGGGCAAGGGCCGAGCAGTACTTC

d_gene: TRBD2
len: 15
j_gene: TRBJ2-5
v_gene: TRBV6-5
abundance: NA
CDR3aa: CASSFGRGGWETQYF
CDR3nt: TGTGCCAGCAGTTTCGGGAGGGGAGGTTGGGAGACCCAGTACTTC

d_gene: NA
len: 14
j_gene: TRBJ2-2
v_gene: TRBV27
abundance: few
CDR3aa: CASSPNRYTGELFF
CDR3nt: TGTGCCAGCAGTCCTAACCGATACACCGGGGAGCTGTTTTTT

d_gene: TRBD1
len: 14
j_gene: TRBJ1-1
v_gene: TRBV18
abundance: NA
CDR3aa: CASSPDRGYTEAFF
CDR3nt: TGTGCCAGCTCACCCGACAGGGGGTACACTGAAGCTTTCTTT

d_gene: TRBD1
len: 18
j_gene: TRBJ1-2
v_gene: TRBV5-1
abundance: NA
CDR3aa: CASSLGIPNRGLGYGYTF
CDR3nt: TGCGCCAGCAGCTTGGGTATCCCCAACAGGGGGCTCGGGTATGGCTACACCTTC

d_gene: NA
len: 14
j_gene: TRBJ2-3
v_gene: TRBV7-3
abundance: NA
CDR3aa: CASSLGHSTDTQYF
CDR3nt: TGTGCCAGCAGCTTAGGCCACAGCACAGATACGCAGTATTTT

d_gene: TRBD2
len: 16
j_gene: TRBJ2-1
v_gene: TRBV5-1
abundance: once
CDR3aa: CASSHSGGPFDNEQFF
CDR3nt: TGCGCCAGCAGCCATAGCGGGGGACCGTTCGACAATGAGCAGTTCTTC

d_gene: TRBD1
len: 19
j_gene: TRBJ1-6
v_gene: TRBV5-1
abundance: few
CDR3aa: CASSLTGQGGSSYNSPLHF
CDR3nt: TGCGCCAGCAGCTTGACGGGACAGGGGGGAAGCTCCTATAATTCACCCCTCCACTTT

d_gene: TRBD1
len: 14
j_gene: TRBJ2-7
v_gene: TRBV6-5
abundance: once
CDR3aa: CASSSPGQNYEQYF
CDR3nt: TGTGCCAGCAGTTCCCCGGGACAGAACTACGAGCAGTACTTC

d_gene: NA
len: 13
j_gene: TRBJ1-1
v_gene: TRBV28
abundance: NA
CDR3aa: CASSLPGNTEAFF
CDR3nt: TGTGCCAGCAGTTTGCCAGGGAACACTGAAGCTTTCTTT

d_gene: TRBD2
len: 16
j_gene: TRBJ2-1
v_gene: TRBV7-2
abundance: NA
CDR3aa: CASSSDPGLTHNEQFF
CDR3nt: TGTGCCAGCAGCTCAGATCCGGGACTAACCCACAATGAGCAGTTCTTC

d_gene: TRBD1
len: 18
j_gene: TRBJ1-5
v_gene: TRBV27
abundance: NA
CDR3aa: CASSLSGQGVGLNQPQHF
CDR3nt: TGTGCCAGCAGTTTATCGGGACAGGGGGTAGGGCTCAATCAGCCCCAGCATTTT

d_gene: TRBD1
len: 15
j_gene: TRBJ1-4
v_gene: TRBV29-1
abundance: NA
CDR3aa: CSVGTGGGGYEKLFF
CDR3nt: TGCAGCGTTGGAACAGGGGGCGGCGGATATGAAAAACTGTTTTTT

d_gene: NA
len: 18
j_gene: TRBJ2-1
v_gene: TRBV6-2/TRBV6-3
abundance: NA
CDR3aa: CASSYDQGAGGPGNEQFF
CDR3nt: TGTGCCAGCAGTTACGACCAGGGCGCCGGGGGGCCGGGGAATGAGCAGTTCTTC

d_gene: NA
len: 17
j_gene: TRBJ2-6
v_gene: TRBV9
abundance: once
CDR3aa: CASSVVSPNLGPNVLTF
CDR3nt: TGTGCCAGCAGCGTAGTCAGCCCGAACCTGGGGCCCAACGTCCTGACTTTC

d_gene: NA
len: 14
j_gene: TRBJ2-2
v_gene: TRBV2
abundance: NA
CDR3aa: CASSATEDTGELFF
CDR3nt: TGTGCCAGCAGTGCAACGGAGGACACCGGGGAGCTGTTTTTT

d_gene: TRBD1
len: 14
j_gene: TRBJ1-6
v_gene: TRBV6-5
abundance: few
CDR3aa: CASSRDRSNSPLHF
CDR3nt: TGTGCCAGCAGCCGGGACAGGTCTAATTCACCCCTCCACTTT

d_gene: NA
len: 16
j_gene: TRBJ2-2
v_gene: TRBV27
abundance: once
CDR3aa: CASSLGGARRTGELFF
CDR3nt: TGTGCCAGCAGTCTAGGAGGGGCCCGGAGGACCGGGGAGCTGTTTTTT

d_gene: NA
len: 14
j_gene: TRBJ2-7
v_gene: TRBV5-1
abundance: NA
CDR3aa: CASSLASGFYEQYF
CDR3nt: TGCGCCAGCAGCTTGGCCTCGGGGTTCTACGAGCAGTACTTC

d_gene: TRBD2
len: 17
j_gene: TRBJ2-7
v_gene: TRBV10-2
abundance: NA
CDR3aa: CASALAGGPADSYEQYF
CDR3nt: TGCGCCAGCGCACTAGCGGGGGGGCCCGCCGATTCCTACGAGCAGTACTTC

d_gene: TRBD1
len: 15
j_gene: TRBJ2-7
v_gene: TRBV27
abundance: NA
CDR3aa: CASSLEGQGFHEQYF
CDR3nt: TGTGCCAGCAGTTTGGAAGGACAGGGGTTCCACGAGCAGTACTTC

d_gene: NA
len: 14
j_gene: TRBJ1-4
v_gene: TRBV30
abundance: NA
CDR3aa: CAWTPFVQEQKLFF
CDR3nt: TGTGCCTGGACACCCTTCGTCCAAGAGCAAAAACTGTTTTTT

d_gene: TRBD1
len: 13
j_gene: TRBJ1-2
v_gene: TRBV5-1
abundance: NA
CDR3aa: CASSGAGGDGYTF
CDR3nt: TGCGCCAGCAGCGGGGCAGGGGGAGATGGCTACACCTTC

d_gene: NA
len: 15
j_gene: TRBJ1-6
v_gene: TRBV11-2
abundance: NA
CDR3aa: CASSLGGTNNSPLHF
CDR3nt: TGTGCCAGCAGCTTAGGCGGGACTAATAATTCACCCCTCCACTTT

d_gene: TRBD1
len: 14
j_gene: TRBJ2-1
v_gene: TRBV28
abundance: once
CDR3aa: CASGTGTANNEQFF
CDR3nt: TGTGCCAGTGGAACCGGGACAGCTAACAATGAGCAGTTCTTC

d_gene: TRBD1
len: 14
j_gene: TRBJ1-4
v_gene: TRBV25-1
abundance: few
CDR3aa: CASSATGGVEKLFF
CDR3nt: TGTGCCAGCAGTGCGACAGGGGGCGTTGAAAAACTGTTTTTT

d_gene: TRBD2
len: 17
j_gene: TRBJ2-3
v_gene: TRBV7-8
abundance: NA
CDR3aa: CASSLGTSGGSGYTQYF
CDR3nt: TGTGCCAGCAGCTTAGGGACTAGCGGGGGCTCAGGGTATACGCAGTATTTT

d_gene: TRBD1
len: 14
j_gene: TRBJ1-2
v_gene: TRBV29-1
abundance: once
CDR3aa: CSVYPTGKVNGYTF
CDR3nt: TGCAGCGTCTATCCGACAGGGAAGGTTAATGGCTACACCTTC

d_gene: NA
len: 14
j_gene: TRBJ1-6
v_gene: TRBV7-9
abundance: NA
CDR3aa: CASSTGQAGSPLHF
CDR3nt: TGTGCCAGCAGCACGGGACAAGCCGGTTCACCCCTCCACTTT

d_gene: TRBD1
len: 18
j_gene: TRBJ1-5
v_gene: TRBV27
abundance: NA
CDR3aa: CASSLFFDRVYSNQPQHF
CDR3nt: TGTGCCAGCAGTTTATTCTTCGACAGGGTATATAGCAATCAGCCCCAGCATTTT

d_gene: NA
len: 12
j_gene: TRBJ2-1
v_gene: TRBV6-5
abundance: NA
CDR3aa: CASTRWRDEQFF
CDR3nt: TGTGCCAGCACCCGATGGAGGGATGAGCAGTTCTTC

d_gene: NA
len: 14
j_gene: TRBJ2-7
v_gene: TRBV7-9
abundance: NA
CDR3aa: CASSLALGGNEQYF
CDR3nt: TGTGCCAGCAGCTTAGCTCTGGGGGGAAACGAGCAGTACTTC

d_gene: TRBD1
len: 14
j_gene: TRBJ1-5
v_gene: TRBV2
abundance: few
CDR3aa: CASRLTGGNQPQHF
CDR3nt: TGTGCCAGCAGGCTCACAGGGGGCAATCAGCCCCAGCATTTT

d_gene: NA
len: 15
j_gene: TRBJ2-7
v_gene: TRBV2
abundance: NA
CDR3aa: CASSEAGAAEYEQYF
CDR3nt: TGTGCCAGCAGTGAAGCAGGGGCCGCGGAATACGAGCAGTACTTC

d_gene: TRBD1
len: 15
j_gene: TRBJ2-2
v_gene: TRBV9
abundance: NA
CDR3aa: CASSVRDSGTGELFF
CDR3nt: TGTGCCAGCAGCGTCCGGGACAGTGGAACCGGGGAGCTGTTTTTT

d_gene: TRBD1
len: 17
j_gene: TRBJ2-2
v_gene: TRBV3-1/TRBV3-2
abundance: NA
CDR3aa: CASSQRRTGVNTGELFF
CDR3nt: TGTGCCAGCAGCCAACGACGGACAGGGGTGAACACCGGGGAGCTGTTTTTT

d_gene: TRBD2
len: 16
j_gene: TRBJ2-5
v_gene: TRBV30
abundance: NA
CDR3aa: CAWSPGASGESETQYF
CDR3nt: TGTGCCTGGAGCCCAGGGGCTAGCGGGGAATCAGAGACCCAGTACTTC

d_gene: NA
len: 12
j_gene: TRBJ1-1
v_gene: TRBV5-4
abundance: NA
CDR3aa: CASSWGGVEAFF
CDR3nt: TGTGCCAGCAGCTGGGGGGGGGTCGAAGCTTTCTTT

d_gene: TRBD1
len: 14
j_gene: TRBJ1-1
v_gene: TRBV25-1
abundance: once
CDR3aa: CASRVTGKNTEAFF
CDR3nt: TGTGCCAGCAGGGTGACAGGGAAGAACACTGAAGCTTTCTTT

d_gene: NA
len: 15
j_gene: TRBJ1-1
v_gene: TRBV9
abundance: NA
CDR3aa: CASSREGDPLTEAFF
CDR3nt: TGTGCCAGCAGCCGAGAGGGGGACCCACTCACTGAAGCTTTCTTT

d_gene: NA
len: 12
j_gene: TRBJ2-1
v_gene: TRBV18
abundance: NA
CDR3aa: CASSLQGNEQFF
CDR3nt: TGTGCCAGCTCACTCCAGGGCAATGAGCAGTTCTTC